The 14 T cell receptor beta chains listed next were all sequenced from one sample in a study of cytomegalovirus exposure and HLA in healthy donors. Use of 60 Vbeta and 13 Jbeta primers characterized the PCR. Profiling relied on immunoSEQ multiplex PCR, and the TCRdb table lists in-frame clones only, not all of them. Here the sample spans about 160,000 clones, roughly 85% being singletons. Input material: PBMCs. Receptor source: a man aged 40-49 years in good health and CMV-seronegative.

The chain couples TRBV2 to TRBJ2-4; D remains unclear. Germline lookup yields CDR1 SNHLY and CDR2 FYNNEI. With 4 bases removed from V and 0 bases from J, the gap between germline ends came to 16 bases. The CDR3 is 17 amino acids. The CDR3 sequence is CASSVLGRSVAKNIQYF. DNA of the CDR3: TGTGCCAGCAGTGTTTTGGGTAGAAGCGTAGCCAAAAACATTCAGTACTTC.

V gene TRBV5-1 combines with J gene TRBJ1-2, with TRBD1 matching 9 bases. With V trimmed by 2 bases and J by 3 bases, 8 bases remained unmatched. From germline, CDR1 is SGHRS and CDR2 YFSETQ. CDR3 length: 16 amino acids. This CDR3 is CASSFTPGQGDYGYTF. Here the CDR3 DNA reads TGCGCCAGCAGCTTTACTCCGGGACAGGGAGACTATGGCTACACCTTC.

This clone was picked up a small number of times. The gene calls are TRBV5-1 and TRBJ2-1; 8 nucleotides agree with TRBD2. Looked up from germline, CDR1 is SGHRS and CDR2 is YFSETQ. The CDR3 has 16 residues. Trimming at V came to 0 bases and at J to 6 bases, leaving 8 bases not matched to a gene. The DNA of the CDR3 is TGCGCCAGCAGCTTGGCCGGGACTAGAAGGTCCAATGAGCAGTTCTTC. Protein sequence: CASSLAGTRRSNEQFF. Drawing the rest from reference TRBV5-1 and TRBJ2-1, the complete variable domain is KAGVTQTPRYLIKTRGQQVTLSCSPISGHRSVSWYQQTPGQGLQFLFEYFSETQRNKGNFPGRFSGRQFSNSRSEMNVSTLELGDSALYLCASSLAGTRRSNEQFFGPGTRLTVL.

V is TRBV7-2 and J is TRBJ2-7; 7 bases are shared with TRBD2. V lost 1 base and J lost 3; bases outside the gene matches: 6. CDR1 SGHTA and CDR2 FQGNSA come from the germline V gene. The CDR3 spans 15 residues. CDR3 region: CASSLGLAAYYEQYF. CDR3 coding DNA: TGTGCCAGCAGCTTAGGGCTAGCGGCCTACTACGAGCAGTACTTC.

This clone was detected only a few times. The chain links TRBV18 to TRBJ2-7; 8 bases match TRBD1. After removal of 0 bases from V and 3 bases from J, the junction contained 7 bases not matched to a gene. From germline, CDR1 is KGHSH and CDR2 LQKENI. This CDR3 spans 16 amino acids. The CDR3 DNA is TGTGCCAGCTCACCACCGCGGACAGGGTACAACTACGAGCAGTACTTC. This gives the protein CASSPPRTGYNYEQYF.

The gene calls are TRBV5-1 and TRBJ1-1; 7 nucleotides line up with TRBD1. The length of the CDR3 is 13 residues. Looked up from germline, CDR1 is SGHRS and CDR2 is YFSETQ. J gave up 5 bases and V 4 bases, and 5 bases lay outside the gene matches. The DNA of the CDR3 is TGCGCCAGCAGCGCACAGGGGTATACTGAAGCTTTCTTT. It specifies CASSAQGYTEAFF.

This clone was detected only a few times. This sample includes further DNA sequences coding for the same CDR3. The J gene is TRBJ2-7, the V gene TRBV27; no definite D call. V lost 4 bases, J lost 2 bases, and 3 bases lay in between. The germline gives CDR1 MNHEY, CDR2 SMNVEV (reference sequence). This CDR3 is 11 amino acids long. CDR3 sequence: CASSSPYEQYF. The CDR3 DNA follows: TGTGCCAGCAGTTCTCCCTACGAGCAGTACTTC.

The chain recombines TRBV7-9 with TRBJ1-1; D is undetermined. V lost 5 bases and J lost 3, with 13 bases in between. The CDR3 extends over 14 amino acids. From germline, CDR1 is SEHNR and CDR2 FQNEAQ (reference sequence). CDR3 in DNA: TGTGCCAGCAGCCTGGATGTCGGGTACACTGAAGCTTTCTTT. It specifies CASSLDVGYTEAFF.

In regard to this clone: Other DNA sequences in the same sample also yield this CDR3. This chain connects TRBV2 to TRBJ2-1; D remains unclear. The CDR3 loop spans 11 amino acids. Germline V gene sequence: CDR1 SNHLY, CDR2 FYNNEI. Trimming stripped 9 bases from V and 9 bases from J, with 12 bases between. The DNA for the CDR3 is TGTGCCAGGTTAACCTCGGGTGAGCAGTTCTTC. This codes for CARLTSGEQFF.

The chain is built from TRBV11-2 and TRBJ2-7; TRBD2 matches 11 bases. This CDR3 is 15 amino acids long. The germline V gene encodes CDR1 SGHAT and CDR2 FQNNGV. The V segment lost 1 base and the J segment 4 bases; nucleotides outside the gene matches: 3. The CDR3 here is CASSLGPSGRYEQYF. The CDR3, as DNA: TGTGCCAGCAGCTTAGGTCCTAGCGGGAGGTACGAGCAGTACTTC.

This clone occurred once. V and J are TRBV2 and TRBJ2-7, with D possibly being TRBD2 (5 bases). The V gene lost 7 bases and the J gene lost 2 bases, with 15 bases spanning the gap. This CDR3 spans 14 amino acids. CDR1 is SNHLY and CDR2 is FYNNEI in the germline V gene. CDR3 nucleotides: TGTGCCAGCAATGAGCGGATTGACGCCTACGAGCAGTACTTC. Protein sequence: CASNERIDAYEQYF.

The chain is built from TRBV28 and TRBJ1-4, with 9 bases aligning to TRBD1. The CDR3 length is 16 residues. With 1 base clipped from V and 4 bases from J, the junction kept 4 bases outside the gene matches. CDR1 and CDR2 (germline): MDHEN, SYDVKM. CDR3 protein: CASSLSGQGINEKLFF. In nucleotides, the CDR3 is TGTGCCAGCAGTTTATCCGGACAGGGGATTAATGAAAAACTGTTTTTT.

The chain combines TRBV7-8 with TRBJ2-5; a possible D gene is TRBD1 (7 bases). The CDR3 has 14 amino acids. The germline V gene encodes CDR1 SGHVS and CDR2 FQNEAQ. The V end was cut by 3 bases, the J end by 2 bases, with 10 bases between. The CDR3 protein is CASSFGGQQETQYF. CDR3 nucleotides: TGTGCCAGCAGCTTCGGGGGACAGCAAGAGACCCAGTACTTC.

The V and J genes are TRBV4-1 and TRBJ2-7; D call uncertain. The CDR3 runs to 15 residues. Germline V gives CDR1 MGHRA, CDR2 YSYEKL. V was cut by 0 bases and J by 5 bases, with 14 bases left in between. CDR3 protein: CASSQDNGFSDEQYF. The DNA of the CDR3 is TGCGCCAGCAGCCAAGATAATGGGTTCAGCGACGAGCAGTACTTC.